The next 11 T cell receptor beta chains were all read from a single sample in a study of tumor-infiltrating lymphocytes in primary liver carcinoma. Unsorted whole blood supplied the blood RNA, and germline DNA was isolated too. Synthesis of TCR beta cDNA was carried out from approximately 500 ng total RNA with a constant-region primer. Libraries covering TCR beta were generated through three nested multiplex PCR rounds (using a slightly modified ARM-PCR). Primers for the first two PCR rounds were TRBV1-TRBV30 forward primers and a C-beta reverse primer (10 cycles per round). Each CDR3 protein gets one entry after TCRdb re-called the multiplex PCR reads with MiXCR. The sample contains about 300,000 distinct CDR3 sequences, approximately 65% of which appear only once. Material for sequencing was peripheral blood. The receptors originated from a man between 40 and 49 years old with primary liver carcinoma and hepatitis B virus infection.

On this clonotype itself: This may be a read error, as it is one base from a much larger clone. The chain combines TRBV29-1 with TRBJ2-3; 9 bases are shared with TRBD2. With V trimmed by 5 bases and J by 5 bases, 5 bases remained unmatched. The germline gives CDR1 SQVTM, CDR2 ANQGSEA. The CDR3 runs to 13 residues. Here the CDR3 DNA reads TGCAGCGTTTCGACTAGCGGACGAGATACGCAGTATTTT. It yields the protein CSVSTSGRDTQYF.

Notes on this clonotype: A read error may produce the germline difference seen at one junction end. The CDR3 sequence: CASSLEISDEKLFF. The CDR3 coding sequence is TGTGCCAGCAGCTTGGAAATATCGGATGAAAAGCTGTTTTTT. The V and J genes are TRBV5-4 and TRBJ1-4, with D unclear. From germline, CDR1 is SGHNT and CDR2 YYREEE (reference sequence). The CDR3 extends over 14 amino acids. The full variable domain, in which reference TRBV5-4 and TRBJ1-4 provide the parts outside the CDR3, is ETGVTQSPTHLIKTRGQQVTLRCSSQSGHNTVSWYQQALGQGPQFIFQYYREEENGRGNFPPRFSGLQFPNYSSELNVNALELDDSALYLCASSLEISDEKLFFGSGTQLSVL.

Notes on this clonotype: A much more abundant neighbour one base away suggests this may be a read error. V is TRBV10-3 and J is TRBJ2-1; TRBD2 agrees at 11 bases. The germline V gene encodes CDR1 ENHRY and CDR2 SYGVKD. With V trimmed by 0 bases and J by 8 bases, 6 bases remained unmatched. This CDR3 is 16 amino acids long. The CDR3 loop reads CAISESGLADDDEQFF. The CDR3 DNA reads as TGTGCCATCAGTGAGTCGGGACTAGCGGATGACGATGAGCAGTTCTTC.

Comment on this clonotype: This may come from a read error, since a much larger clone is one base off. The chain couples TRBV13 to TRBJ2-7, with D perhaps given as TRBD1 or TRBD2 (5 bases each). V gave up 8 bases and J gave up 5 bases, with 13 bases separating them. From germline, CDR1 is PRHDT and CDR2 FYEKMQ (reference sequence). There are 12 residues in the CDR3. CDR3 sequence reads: CASGVRDHEQYF. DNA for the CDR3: TGTGCCAGCGGTGTACGGGACCACGAGCAGTACTTC. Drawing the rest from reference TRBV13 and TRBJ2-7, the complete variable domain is AAGVIQSPRHLIKEKRETATLKCYPIPRHDTVYWYQQGPGQDPQFLISFYEKMQSDKGSIPDRFSAQQFSDYHSELNMSSLELGDSALYFCASGVRDHEQYFGPGTRLTVT.

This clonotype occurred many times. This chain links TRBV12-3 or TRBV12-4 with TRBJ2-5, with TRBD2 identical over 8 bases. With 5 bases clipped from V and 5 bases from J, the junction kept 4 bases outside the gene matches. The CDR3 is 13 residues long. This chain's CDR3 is CASSLSGTETQYF. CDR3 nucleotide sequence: TGTGCCAGCAGTCTTAGCGGGACGGAGACCCAGTACTTC.

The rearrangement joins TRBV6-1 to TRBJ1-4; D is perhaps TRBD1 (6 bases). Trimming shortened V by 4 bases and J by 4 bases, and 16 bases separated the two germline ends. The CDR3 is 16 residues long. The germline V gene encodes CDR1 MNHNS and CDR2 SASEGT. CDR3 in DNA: TGTGCCAGCAGTGGGGTCGGTCAGGGGATTAATGAAAAACTGTTTTTT. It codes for CASSGVGQGINEKLFF.

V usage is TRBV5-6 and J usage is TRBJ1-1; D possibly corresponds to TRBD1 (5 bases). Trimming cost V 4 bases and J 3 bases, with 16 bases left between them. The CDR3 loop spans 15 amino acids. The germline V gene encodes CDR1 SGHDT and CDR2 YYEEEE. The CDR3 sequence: CASSSRPWGDTEAFF. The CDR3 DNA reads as TGTGCCAGCAGCAGCCGACCCTGGGGGGACACTGAAGCTTTCTTT.

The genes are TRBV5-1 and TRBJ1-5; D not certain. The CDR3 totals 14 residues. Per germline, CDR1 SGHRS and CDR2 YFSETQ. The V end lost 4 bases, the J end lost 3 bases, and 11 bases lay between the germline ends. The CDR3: CASSPEGINQPQHF. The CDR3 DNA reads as TGCGCCAGCAGCCCTGAAGGGATCAATCAGCCCCAGCATTTT.

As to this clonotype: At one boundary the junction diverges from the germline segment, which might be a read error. The CDR3 sequence is CASSQLTGSTSLLHF. The CDR3, as DNA: TGTGCCAGCAGCCAATTGACAGGTTCTACCTCACTCCTCCACTTT. This chain connects TRBV4-2 to TRBJ1-6; D might be TRBD1 (6 bases). This CDR3 has 15 residues. Germline CDR1 reads LGHNA; CDR2 reads YNFKEQ.

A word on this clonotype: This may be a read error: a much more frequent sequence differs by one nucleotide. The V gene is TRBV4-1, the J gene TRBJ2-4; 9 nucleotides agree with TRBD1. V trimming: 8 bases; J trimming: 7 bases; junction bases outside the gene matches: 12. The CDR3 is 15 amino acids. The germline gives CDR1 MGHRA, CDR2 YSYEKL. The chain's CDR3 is CASCLTGGGRNIQYF. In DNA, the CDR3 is TGCGCCAGCTGCCTCACAGGGGGCGGACGGAACATTCAGTACTTC.

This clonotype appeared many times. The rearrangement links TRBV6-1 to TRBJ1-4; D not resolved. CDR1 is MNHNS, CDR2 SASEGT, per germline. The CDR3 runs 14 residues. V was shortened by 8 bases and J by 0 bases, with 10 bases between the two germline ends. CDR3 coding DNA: TGTGCCAGCGCTATCGGTACAACTAATGAAAAACTGTTTTTT. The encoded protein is CASAIGTTNEKLFF.